Listed here are 21 T cell receptor beta chains from one sample, sequenced in a study of long-term antiretroviral therapy in people with HIV. Survey-level immunoSEQ v3.0 assays were run. The table came from immunoSEQ multiplex PCR; TCRdb's copy has only in-frame clones and leaves some out. The data contain around 19,000 clones, approximately 80% of them seen just once; the ten biggest clones take up approximately 8.2%. The sample was unsorted PBMCs, taken 1.2 years after starting antiretroviral therapy. The receptors derive from a woman between 35 and 50 years old with HIV.

The chain employs TRBV14 and TRBJ1-1, with D hard to call. The germline V gene encodes CDR1 SGHDN and CDR2 FVKESK. Trimming stripped 3 bases from V and 1 base from J, with 6 bases between. This CDR3 is built from 13 residues. CDR3 nucleotides: TGTGCCAGCAGCCAGCTGGGGAACACTGAAGCTTTCTTT. It specifies CASSQLGNTEAFF.

The V call is TRBV25-1, the J call TRBJ2-1; TRBD1 is a possible D gene (6 bases). From germline, CDR1 is MGHDK and CDR2 SYGVNS. The CDR3 is 13 amino acids. The germline V and J ends were trimmed by 6 bases and 9 bases, with 15 bases remaining between them. The CDR3 region has the DNA TGTGCCAGCAGGGATCCACAGGGAACTGAGCAGTTCTTC. This encodes CASRDPQGTEQFF.

V is TRBV5-6 and J is TRBJ2-3, with TRBD2 matching over 8 bases. The germline CDR1 and CDR2 sequences are SGHDT and YYEEEE. The CDR3 is made up of 16 amino acids. J was trimmed by 5 bases and V by 4 bases; bases with no gene match: 12. CDR3 loop: CASSLGGGRVGDTQYF. CDR3 sequence (DNA): TGTGCCAGCAGCCTTGGCGGGGGGCGTGTTGGAGATACGCAGTATTTT.

By frequency in the sample, this clone is medium-sized. The chain employs TRBV27 and TRBJ2-1; D is possibly TRBD2 (6 bases). The CDR3 is made up of 15 amino acids. The germline V gene has CDR1 MNHEY and CDR2 SMNVEV (reference sequence). Trimming stripped 3 bases from V and 7 bases from J, with 16 bases between. The CDR3 nucleotides are TGTGCCAGCAGTTTTTTGGAGGGCCAAAGTAATGAGCAGTTCTTC. This encodes CASSFLEGQSNEQFF.

V and J are TRBV11-2 and TRBJ1-2; a weak D match, TRBD1 (5 bases). The V and J ends lost 2 bases and 4 bases respectively, with 14 bases between them. The CDR3 loop spans 15 amino acids. The germline CDR1 and CDR2 sequences are SGHAT and FQNNGV. CDR3 sequence (DNA): TGTGCCAGCAGCTTAAACCGGGACGGAGGCTATGGCTACACCTTC. Its translation is CASSLNRDGGYGYTF.

The rearrangement links TRBV18 to TRBJ2-6; TRBD1 agrees at 8 bases. Losses at the gene ends were 5 bases for V and 2 bases for J; bases not matched to a gene: 14. The CDR3 runs to 19 residues. The germline CDR1 and CDR2 sequences are KGHSH and LQKENI. CDR3 coding DNA: TGTGCCAGCTCAAATTCCCCCGCAGGGGGCCTACCTGGGGCCAACGTCCTGACTTTC. It yields the protein CASSNSPAGGLPGANVLTF.

This clone was seen a single time. The chain carries TRBV6-5 and TRBJ2-7; unclear D gene. Germline V gene data show CDR1 as MNHEY and CDR2 as SVGAGI. The CDR3 runs 14 residues. Deletions cut 2 bases from V and 1 base from J, with 9 bases between. The CDR3 region is CASSYRGRSYEQYF. The CDR3 region has the DNA TGTGCCAGCAGTTACCGTGGCAGATCCTACGAGCAGTACTTC.

The gene calls are TRBV6-5 and TRBJ2-5; a weak D match, TRBD1 (6 bases). Looked up from germline, CDR1 is MNHEY and CDR2 is SVGAGI. The CDR3 covers 14 residues. Trimming removed 5 bases at V and 0 bases at J, with 10 bases between. In DNA, the CDR3 is TGTGCCAGCAGTGTGACAGGTTACCAAGAGACCCAGTACTTC. Its protein product is CASSVTGYQETQYF.

This clone was detected a few times. The gene calls are TRBV6-8 and TRBJ2-1; D not resolved. Germline V lookup: CDR1 MNHGY, CDR2 SAAAGT. There are 18 residues in the CDR3. Trimming stripped 0 bases from V and 3 bases from J, with 18 bases between. CDR3 DNA: TGTGCCAGCAGTTACTCGGAATGGTCCCCCCTTATCTACAATGAGCAGTTCTTC. It yields the protein CASSYSEWSPLIYNEQFF.

V usage is TRBV29-1 and J usage is TRBJ2-7; D is possibly TRBD2 (6 bases). Germline CDR1 and CDR2: SQVTM and ANQGSEA. Trimming pared 3 bases from V and 0 bases from J, leaving 12 bases between. The CDR3 totals 14 residues. The CDR3 DNA follows: TGCAGCGTTGATGATGGAGGGAGCTCCTACGAGCAGTACTTC. Translation: CSVDDGGSSYEQYF.

The chain recombines TRBV5-1 with TRBJ1-1, with D perhaps TRBD1 (5 bases). V gave up 0 bases and J gave up 1 base, with 10 bases separating them. The germline V gene has CDR1 SGHRS and CDR2 YFSETQ. This CDR3 is 15 amino acids long. The CDR3 is CASSLAEGPNTEAFF. CDR3 DNA sequence: TGCGCCAGCAGCTTGGCCGAGGGACCGAACACTGAAGCTTTCTTT.

The CDR3 loop is CASTQGTDTGELFF. In nucleotides, the CDR3 is TGTGCCAGCACCCAAGGAACGGACACCGGGGAGCTGTTTTTT. The genes are TRBV7-8 and TRBJ2-2; D gene uncertain. The CDR3 extends over 14 amino acids. V lost 7 bases and J lost 3, with 12 bases in between. Germline V gene lookup returns CDR1 SGHVS and CDR2 FQNEAQ.

As concerns this clone: Mismatch with germline at one junction end may stem from a read error. Distinct nucleotide sequences in the sample also encode this CDR3. The chain is built from TRBV5-1 and TRBJ2-7; 10 nucleotides line up with TRBD1. Looked up from germline, CDR1 is SGHRS and CDR2 is YFSETQ. This CDR3 comprises 15 residues. The CDR3 is CASSLTGTGAYEQYF. In DNA form, the CDR3 reads TGCGCCAGCAGCTTGACCGGGACAGGGGCCTACGAGCAATACTTC.

CDR3 region: CASRENGPQETQYF. DNA for the CDR3: TGTGCCAGCAGGGAAAACGGGCCCCAAGAGACCCAGTACTTC. This chain joins TRBV6-6 and TRBJ2-5; D is undetermined. CDR1 MNHNY and CDR2 SVGAGI come from the germline V gene (reference sequence). Trimming shortened V by 6 bases and J by 1 base, and 12 bases separated the two germline ends. CDR3 length equals 14 residues.

This sequence joins TRBV10-3 and TRBJ2-1, with 8 bases matching TRBD1. The CDR3 covers 13 residues. With V trimmed by 7 bases and J by 15 bases, 14 bases remained unmatched. Germline V gene lookup returns CDR1 ENHRY and CDR2 SYGVKD. CDR3 loop: CAIKNSDGQGWFF. CDR3 coding DNA: TGTGCCATCAAAAATTCGGATGGACAGGGTTGGTTCTTC.

In the case of this clone: Because the CDR3's place on the DNA is in doubt, the DNA is left out and the CDR3 is given as listed by TCRdb. V and J are TRBV7-2 and TRBJ1-5. Germline V gene data show CDR1 as SGHTA and CDR2 as FQGNSA. A total of 14 residues make up the CDR3, ends included. CDR3: CASSSSVGNQPQHF.

The chain couples TRBV27 to TRBJ2-7; 9 bases fit TRBD2. CDR3 length: 15 amino acids. The germline gives CDR1 MNHEY, CDR2 SMNVEV (reference sequence). V lost 7 bases to trimming and J lost 5 bases; unmatched junction nucleotides: 12. The CDR3 bases are TGTGCCAGCACCTCCTTGGCGGGAGGGCCCGACGAGCAGTACTTC. This gives the protein CASTSLAGGPDEQYF.

The rearrangement joins TRBV18 to TRBJ2-7; 9 bases are a match to TRBD2. The CDR3 contains 17 residues. The trim removed 1 base at V and 0 bases at J, leaving 7 bases unmatched. Germline loops: CDR1 KGHSH, CDR2 LQKENI. CDR3 in DNA: TGTGCCAGCTCACCACGTTCCGCTAGCGGGAACTCCTACGAGCAGTACTTC. Its translation: CASSPRSASGNSYEQYF. Together with reference TRBV18 and TRBJ2-7, the CDR3 gives the full variable domain: NAGVMQNPRHLVRRRGQEARLRCSPMKGHSHVYWYRQLPEEGLKFMVYLQKENIIDESGMPKERFSAEFPKEGPSILRIQQVVRGDSAAYFCASSPRSASGNSYEQYFGPGTRLTVT.

The chain links TRBV9 to TRBJ1-4; weak D call: TRBD1 (6 bases). The V gene's germline CDR1 is SGDLS and CDR2 YYNGEE. CDR3 length: 15 residues. V shed 1 base and J shed 7 bases, with 14 bases lying between them. CDR3 nucleotides: TGTGCCAGCAGCGTATCCACAGGAGGGGGTGAAAAACTGTTTTTT. Its translation: CASSVSTGGGEKLFF.

This rearrangement joins TRBV28 to TRBJ1-4, with 9 bases identical to TRBD1. Looked up from germline, CDR1 is MDHEN and CDR2 is SYDVKM. The CDR3 is 15 residues long. V dropped 2 bases and J dropped 7; count of bases not matched to a gene: 5. The CDR3 region is CASSLLDRGGEKLFF. The CDR3 DNA reads TGTGCCAGCAGTTTACTGGACAGGGGAGGTGAAAAACTGTTTTTT.

This chain uses TRBV19 with TRBJ2-1, with D unclear. V was trimmed by 3 bases and J by 4 bases, leaving 13 bases between them. The CDR3 contains 15 residues. Germline V lookup: CDR1 LNHDA, CDR2 SQIVND (reference sequence). CDR3 sequence reads: CASSISADSYNEQFF. Here the CDR3 DNA reads TGTGCCAGTAGTATTTCGGCAGATTCATACAATGAGCAGTTCTTC.